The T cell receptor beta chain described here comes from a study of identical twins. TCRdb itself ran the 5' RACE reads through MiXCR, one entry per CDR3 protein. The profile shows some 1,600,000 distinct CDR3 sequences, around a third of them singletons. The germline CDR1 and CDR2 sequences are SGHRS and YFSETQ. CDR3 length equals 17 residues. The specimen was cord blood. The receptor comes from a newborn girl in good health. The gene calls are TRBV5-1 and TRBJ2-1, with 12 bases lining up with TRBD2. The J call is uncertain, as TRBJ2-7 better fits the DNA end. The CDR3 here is CASSLATSGRTYNEQYF. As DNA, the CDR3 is TGCGCCAGCAGCTTGGCTACTAGCGGGAGGACCTACAATGAGCAGTACTTC.